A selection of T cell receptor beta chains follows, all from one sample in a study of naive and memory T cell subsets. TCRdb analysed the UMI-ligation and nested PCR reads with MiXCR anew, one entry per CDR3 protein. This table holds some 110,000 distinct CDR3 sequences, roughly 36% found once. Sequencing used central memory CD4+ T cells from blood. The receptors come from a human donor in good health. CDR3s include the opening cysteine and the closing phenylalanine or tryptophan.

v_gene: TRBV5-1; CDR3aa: CASSPGPTTDTQYF
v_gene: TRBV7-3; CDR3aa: CASSAYGGQPETQYF
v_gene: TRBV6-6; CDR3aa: CASSYSTWGAFF
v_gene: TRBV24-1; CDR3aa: CATRQGYNEQFF
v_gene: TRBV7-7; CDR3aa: CASSPQWGVPGELFF
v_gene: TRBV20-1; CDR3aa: CSASFRGSQYF
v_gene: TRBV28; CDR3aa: CASSLRSGRQYF
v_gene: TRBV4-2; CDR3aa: CASSQDLTPREQYF
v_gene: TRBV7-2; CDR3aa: CASSKLLGQFF
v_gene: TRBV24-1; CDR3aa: CATSGRHSNEQFF
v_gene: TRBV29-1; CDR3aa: CSVYRQGNEQFF
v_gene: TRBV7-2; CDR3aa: CASSLQGVGTEAFF
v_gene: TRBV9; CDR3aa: CASSLWDSEQFF
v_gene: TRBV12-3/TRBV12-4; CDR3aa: CASTPNQGPYEQYF
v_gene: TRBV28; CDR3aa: CASRSRVEKLFF
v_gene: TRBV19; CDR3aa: CASSSKQGFRYEQYF
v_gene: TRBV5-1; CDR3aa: CASSFRQGAYTGELFF
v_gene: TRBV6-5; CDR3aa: CASRKPGTSSYEQYF
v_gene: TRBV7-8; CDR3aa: CASSSKLGGVGTDTQYF
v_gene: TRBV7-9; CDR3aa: CASRLPGSSYNEQFF
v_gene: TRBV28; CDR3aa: CASRPEKPTRPGGYEQYF
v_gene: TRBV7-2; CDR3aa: CASSFQAGAGTGELFF
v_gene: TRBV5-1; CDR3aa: CASREEGGTDTQYF
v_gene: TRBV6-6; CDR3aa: CASSYSGDVPYNEQFF
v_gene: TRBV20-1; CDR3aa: CSARDWAGGRYEQFF
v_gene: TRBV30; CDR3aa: CAHRGADTDTQYF
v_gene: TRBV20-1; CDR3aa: CSASGKTGEQFF
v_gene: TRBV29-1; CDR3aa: CSVALASFSEQFF
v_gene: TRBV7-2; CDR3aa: CASSLAGRQPQHF
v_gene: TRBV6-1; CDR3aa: CASSEPGQGTDTQYF
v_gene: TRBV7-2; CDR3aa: CASSLGDHRLQETQYF
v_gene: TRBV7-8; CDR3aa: CASSLDRGPSDTQYF
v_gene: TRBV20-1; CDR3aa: CSADRGPDTQYF
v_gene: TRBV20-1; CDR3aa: CSAMTSGRSYEQYF
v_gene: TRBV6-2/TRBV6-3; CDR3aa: CASSYDYWEKLFF
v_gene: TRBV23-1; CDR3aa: CASSQSFKIDKSGAPYSEKYEQYF
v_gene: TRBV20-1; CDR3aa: CSASGGQRTYEQYF
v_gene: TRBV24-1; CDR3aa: CATLPWWTSNQPQHF
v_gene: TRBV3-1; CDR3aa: CASSQGTDGSGYTF
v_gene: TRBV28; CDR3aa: CASSTSTGPLSYNEQFF
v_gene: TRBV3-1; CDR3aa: CATRRGQNTEAFF
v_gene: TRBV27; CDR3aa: CASSAGLAGGWEQYF
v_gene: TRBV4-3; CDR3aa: CASSGGPRREQFF
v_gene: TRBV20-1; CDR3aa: CSAREYRDSDEQYF
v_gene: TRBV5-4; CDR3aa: CASSLGYYQETQYF
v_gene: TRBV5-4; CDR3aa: CASSLSGGRGGTDTQYF
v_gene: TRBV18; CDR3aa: CASSPGQGLHTQYF
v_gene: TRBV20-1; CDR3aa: CSVLPGATSGNTIYF
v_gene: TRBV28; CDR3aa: CASSGRTANYGYTF
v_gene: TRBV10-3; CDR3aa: CAISEKPGYSYNEQFF
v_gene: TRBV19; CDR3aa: CASRTSGQETQYF
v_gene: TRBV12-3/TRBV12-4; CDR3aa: CASSTRVATGTQYF
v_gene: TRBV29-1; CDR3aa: CSVANSQLSYEQYF